This T cell receptor beta chain was captured in a study of T cells in Graves' hyperthyroidism and ophthalmopathy. Researchers amplified the TCR beta CDR3 regions from RNA transcripts. HTBI primers drove first-round RT-PCR of the TCR CDR3. MiXCR, applied by TCRdb to the multiplex PCR reads, yields one record per CDR3 protein. Among about 350,000 distinct CDR3 sequences listed, about a fifth were seen once. Per germline, CDR1 MDHEN and CDR2 SYDVKM. This CDR3 contains 13 residues. Trimming cost V 1 base and J 6 bases, with 10 bases left between them. This clonotype was observed at least ten times. The TCR comes from a woman aged 18-29 years with Graves' hyperthyroidism. J is TRBJ2-7 and V is TRBV28; perhaps TRBD1 as D (6 bases). Sequencing was done on a sample of blood. Here the CDR3 reads CASSLYRVVEQYF. The CDR3 nucleotides are TGTGCCAGCAGTTTATACAGGGTCGTCGAGCAGTACTTC.